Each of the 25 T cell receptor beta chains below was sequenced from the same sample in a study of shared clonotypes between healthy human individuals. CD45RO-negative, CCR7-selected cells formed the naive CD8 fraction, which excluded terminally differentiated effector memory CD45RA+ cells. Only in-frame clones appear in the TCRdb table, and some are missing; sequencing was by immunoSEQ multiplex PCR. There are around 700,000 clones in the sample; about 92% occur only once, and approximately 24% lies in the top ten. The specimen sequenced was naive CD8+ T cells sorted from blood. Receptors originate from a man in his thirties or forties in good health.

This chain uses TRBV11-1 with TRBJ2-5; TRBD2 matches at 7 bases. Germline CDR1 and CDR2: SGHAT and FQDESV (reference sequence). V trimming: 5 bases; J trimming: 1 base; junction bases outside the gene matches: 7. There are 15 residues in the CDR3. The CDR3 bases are TGTGCCAGCAGCACGCAAGCGGGGCTCCAAGAGACCCAGTACTTC. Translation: CASSTQAGLQETQYF. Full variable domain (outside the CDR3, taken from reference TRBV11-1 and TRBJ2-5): EAEVAQSPRYKITEKSQAVAFWCDPISGHATLYWYRQILGQGPELLVQFQDESVVDDSQLPKDRFSAERLKGVDSTLKIQPAELGDSAMYLCASSTQAGLQETQYFGPGTRLLVL.

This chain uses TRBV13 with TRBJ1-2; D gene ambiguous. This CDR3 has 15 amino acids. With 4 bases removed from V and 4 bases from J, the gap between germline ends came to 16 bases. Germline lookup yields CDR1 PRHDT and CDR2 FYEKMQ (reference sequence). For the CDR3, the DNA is TGTGCCAGCAGCTCACCTTTCTCAGGTACCTATGGCTACACCTTC. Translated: CASSSPFSGTYGYTF.

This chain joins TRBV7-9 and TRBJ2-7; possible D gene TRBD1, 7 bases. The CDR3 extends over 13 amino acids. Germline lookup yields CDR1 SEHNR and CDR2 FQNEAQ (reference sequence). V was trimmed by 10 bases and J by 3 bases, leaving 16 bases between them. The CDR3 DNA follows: TGTGCCACCCAGGGGGGAAGTCTCTACGAGCAGTACTTC. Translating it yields CATQGGSLYEQYF.

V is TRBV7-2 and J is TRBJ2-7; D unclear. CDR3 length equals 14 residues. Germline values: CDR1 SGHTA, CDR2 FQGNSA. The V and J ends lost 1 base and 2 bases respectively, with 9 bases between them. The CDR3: CASSLVVNTYEQYF. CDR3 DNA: TGTGCCAGCAGCTTAGTCGTAAACACCTACGAGCAGTACTTC.

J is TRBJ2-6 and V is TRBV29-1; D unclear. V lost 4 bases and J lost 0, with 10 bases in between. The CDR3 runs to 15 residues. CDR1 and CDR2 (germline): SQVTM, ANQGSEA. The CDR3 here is CSVVSGSSGANVLTF. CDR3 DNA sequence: TGCAGCGTTGTGAGTGGATCCTCTGGGGCCAACGTCCTGACTTTC.

CDR3 sequence: CASSQVGGGPNEQYF. The CDR3 DNA follows: TGCGCCAGCAGCCAAGTGGGGGGCGGGCCTAACGAGCAGTACTTC. This chain links TRBV4-1 with TRBJ2-7; D may match TRBD1 or TRBD2 (6 bases each). This CDR3 is 15 amino acids long. V lost 1 base, J lost 5 bases, and 15 bases lay in between. The germline V gene encodes CDR1 MGHRA and CDR2 YSYEKL.

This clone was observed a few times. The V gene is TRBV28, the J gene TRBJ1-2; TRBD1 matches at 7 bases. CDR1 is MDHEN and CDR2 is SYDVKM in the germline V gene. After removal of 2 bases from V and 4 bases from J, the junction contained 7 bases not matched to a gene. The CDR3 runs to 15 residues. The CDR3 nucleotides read TGTGCCAGCAGTTTAACCCCCCCAGGGGGCTATGGCTACACCTTC. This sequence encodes CASSLTPPGGYGYTF.

Written as DNA, the CDR3 is TGCAGCGTCCTCACTGGGATTTCCTCCGACTACGAGCAGTACTTC. Residues: CSVLTGISSDYEQYF. V gene TRBV29-1 combines with J gene TRBJ2-7; no firm D call. CDR1 SQVTM and CDR2 ANQGSEA come from the germline V gene. The CDR3 consists of 15 residues. Trimming left V 6 bases short and J 3 bases short, with 21 bases between.

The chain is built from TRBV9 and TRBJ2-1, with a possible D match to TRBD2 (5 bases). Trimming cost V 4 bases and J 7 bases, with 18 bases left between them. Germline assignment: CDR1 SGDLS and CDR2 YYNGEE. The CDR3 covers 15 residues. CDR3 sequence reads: CASSRTERTGNEQFF. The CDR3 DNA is TGTGCCAGCAGCAGAACAGAGCGGACGGGGAATGAGCAGTTCTTC.

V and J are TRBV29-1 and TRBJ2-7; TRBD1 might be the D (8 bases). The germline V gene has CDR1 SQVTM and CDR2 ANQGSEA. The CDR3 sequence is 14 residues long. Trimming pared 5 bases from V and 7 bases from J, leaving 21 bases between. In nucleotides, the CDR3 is TGCAGCGTTATCCGACAGGGGAGGGGCGGGGAGCAGTACTTC. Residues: CSVIRQGRGGEQYF.

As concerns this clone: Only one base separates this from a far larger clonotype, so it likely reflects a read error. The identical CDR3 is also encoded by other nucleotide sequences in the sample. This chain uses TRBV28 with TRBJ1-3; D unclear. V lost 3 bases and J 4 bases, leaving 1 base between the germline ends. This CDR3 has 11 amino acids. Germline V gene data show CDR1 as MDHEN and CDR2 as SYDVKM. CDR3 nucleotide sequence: TGTGCCAGCAGTTTCGGAAACACCATATATTTT. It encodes CASSFGNTIYF.

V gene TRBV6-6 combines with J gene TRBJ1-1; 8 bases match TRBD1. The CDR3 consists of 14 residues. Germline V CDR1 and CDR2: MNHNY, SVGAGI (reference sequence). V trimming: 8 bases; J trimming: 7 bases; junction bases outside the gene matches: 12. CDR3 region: CASSPVQGGGEAFF. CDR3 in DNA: TGTGCCAGCTCGCCAGTACAGGGGGGAGGTGAAGCTTTCTTT.

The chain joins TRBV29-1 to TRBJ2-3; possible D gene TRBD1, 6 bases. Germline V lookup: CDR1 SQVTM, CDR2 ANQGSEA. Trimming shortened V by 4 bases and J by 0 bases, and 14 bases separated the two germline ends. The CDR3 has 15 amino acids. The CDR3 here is CSVVLGTISTDTQYF. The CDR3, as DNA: TGCAGCGTTGTACTTGGGACAATTAGCACAGATACGCAGTATTTT.

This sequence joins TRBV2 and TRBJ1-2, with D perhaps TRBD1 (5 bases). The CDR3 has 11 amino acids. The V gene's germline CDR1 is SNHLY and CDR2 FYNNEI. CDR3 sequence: CASYGGLGYTF. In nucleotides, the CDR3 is TGTGCATCTTACGGGGGTCTTGGCTACACCTTC.

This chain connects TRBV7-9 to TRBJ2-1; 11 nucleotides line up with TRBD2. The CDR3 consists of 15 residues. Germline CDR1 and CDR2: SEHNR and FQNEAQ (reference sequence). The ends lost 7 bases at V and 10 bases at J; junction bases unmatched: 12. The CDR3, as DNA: TGTGCCAGCACCCTAGCGGGAGGACCGGCCGGGGAGCAGTTCTTC. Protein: CASTLAGGPAGEQFF.

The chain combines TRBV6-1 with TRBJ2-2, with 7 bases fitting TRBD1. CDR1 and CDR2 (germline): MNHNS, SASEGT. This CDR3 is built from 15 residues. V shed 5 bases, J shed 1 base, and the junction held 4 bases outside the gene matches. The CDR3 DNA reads TGTGCCAGCAGTCTGGGACAGCTGAACACCGGGGAGCTGTTTTTT. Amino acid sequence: CASSLGQLNTGELFF.

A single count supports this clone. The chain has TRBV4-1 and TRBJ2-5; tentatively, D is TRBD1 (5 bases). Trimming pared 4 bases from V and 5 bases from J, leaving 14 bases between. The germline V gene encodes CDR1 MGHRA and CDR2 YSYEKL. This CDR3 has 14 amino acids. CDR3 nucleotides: TGCGCCAGCAGCCTTAGGGGTCGTCAGGAGACCCAGTACTTC. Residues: CASSLRGRQETQYF.

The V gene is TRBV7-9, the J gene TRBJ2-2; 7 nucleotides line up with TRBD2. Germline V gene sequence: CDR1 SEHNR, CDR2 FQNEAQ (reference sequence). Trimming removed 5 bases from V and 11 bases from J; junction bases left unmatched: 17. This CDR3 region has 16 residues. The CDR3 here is CASSTSLADLSIELFF. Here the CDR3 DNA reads TGTGCCAGCAGCACTTCGCTAGCGGACTTGTCCATAGAGCTGTTTTTT.

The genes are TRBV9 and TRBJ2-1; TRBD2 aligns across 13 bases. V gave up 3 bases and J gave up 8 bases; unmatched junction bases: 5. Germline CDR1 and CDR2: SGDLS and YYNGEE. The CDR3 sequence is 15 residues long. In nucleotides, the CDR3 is TGTGCCAGCAGCGAGGGGACTAGCGGGGTAGATGAGCAGTTCTTC. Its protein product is CASSEGTSGVDEQFF. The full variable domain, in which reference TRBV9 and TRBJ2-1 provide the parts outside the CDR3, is DSGVTQTPKHLITATGQRVTLRCSPRSGDLSVYWYQQSLDQGLQFLIQYYNGEERAKGNILERFSAQQFPDLHSELNLSSLELGDSALYFCASSEGTSGVDEQFFGPGTRLTVL.

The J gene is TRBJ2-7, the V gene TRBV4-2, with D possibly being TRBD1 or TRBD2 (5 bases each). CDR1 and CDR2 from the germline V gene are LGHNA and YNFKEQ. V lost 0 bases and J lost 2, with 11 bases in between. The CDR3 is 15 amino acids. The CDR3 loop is CASSQDRDGAYEQYF. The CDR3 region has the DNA TGTGCCAGCAGCCAAGATCGGGACGGGGCCTACGAGCAGTACTTC.

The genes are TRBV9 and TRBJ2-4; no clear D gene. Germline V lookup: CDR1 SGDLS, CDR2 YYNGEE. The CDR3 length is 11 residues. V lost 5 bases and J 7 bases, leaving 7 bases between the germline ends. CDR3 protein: CASRSGNIQYF. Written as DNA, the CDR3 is TGTGCCAGCAGGTCGGGTAACATTCAGTACTTC. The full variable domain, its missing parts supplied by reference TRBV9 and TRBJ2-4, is DSGVTQTPKHLITATGQRVTLRCSPRSGDLSVYWYQQSLDQGLQFLIQYYNGEERAKGNILERFSAQQFPDLHSELNLSSLELGDSALYFCASRSGNIQYFGAGTRLSVL.

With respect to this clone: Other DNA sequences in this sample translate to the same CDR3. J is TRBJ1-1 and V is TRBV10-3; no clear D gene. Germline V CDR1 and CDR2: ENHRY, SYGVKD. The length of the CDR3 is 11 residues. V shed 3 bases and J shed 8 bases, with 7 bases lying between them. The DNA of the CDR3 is TGTGCCATCAGTGATAGTACAGAAGCTTTCTTT. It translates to CAISDSTEAFF.

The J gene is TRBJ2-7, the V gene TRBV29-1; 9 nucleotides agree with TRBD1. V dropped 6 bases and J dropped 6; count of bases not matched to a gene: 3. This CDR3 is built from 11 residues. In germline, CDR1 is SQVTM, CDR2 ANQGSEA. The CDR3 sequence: CSVPDRGEQYF. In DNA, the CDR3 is TGCAGCGTGCCGGACAGGGGCGAGCAGTACTTC.

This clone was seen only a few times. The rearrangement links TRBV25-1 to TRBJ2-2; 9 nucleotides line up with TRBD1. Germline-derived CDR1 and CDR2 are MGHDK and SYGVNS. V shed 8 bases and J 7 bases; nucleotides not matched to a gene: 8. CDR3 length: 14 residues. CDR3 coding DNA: TGTGCCAGCCTGGGGACAGGGAGGGACGGGGAGCTGTTTTTT. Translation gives CASLGTGRDGELFF. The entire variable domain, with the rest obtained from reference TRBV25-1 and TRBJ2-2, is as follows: EADIYQTPRYLVIGTGKKITLECSQTMGHDKMYWYQQDPGMELHLIHYSYGVNSTEKGDLSSESTVSRIRTEHFPLTLESARPSHTSQYLCASLGTGRDGELFFGEGSRLTVL.

The chain's CDR3 is CASSLFDGSKAEQYF. The CDR3 coding sequence is TGTGCCAGCAGTTTATTCGACGGGAGTAAAGCCGAGCAGTACTTC. This rearrangement joins TRBV28 to TRBJ2-7; possibly TRBD2 for D (6 bases). V was trimmed by 1 base and J by 6 bases, leaving 16 bases between them. The CDR3 covers 15 residues. Per the germline V gene, CDR1 is MDHEN and CDR2 is SYDVKM.